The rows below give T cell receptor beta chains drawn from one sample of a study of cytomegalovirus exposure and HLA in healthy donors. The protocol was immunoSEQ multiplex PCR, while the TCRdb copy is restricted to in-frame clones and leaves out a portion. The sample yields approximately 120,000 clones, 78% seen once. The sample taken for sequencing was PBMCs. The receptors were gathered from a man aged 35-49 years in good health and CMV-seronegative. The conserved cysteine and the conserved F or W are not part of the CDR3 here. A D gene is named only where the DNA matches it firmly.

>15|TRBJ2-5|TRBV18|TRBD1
ASSPERPDRVQETQY
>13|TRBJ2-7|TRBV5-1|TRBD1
ASSLGQGSTYEQY
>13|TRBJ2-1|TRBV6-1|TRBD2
ASTLAGALSYEQF
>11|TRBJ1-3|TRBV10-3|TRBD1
AIKGQQGNTIY
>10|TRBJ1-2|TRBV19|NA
ATTQGRLGYT
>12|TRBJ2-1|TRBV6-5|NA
ASSSGTSVREQF
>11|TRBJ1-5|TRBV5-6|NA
ASSFRGSQPQH
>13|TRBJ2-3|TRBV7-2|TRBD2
ASSPSRGRTDTQY
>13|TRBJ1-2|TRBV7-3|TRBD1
ASSPTGQGGPGYT
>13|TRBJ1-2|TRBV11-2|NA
ASSLDRVQGYGYT
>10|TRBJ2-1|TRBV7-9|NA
ASESGLDMEF
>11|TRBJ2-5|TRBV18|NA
ASSRGQQETQY
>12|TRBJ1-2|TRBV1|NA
TSSPWEGLYGYT
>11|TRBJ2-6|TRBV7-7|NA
ASGSSGANVLT
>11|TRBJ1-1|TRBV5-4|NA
ASSQAMNTEAF
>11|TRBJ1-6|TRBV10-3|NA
AISDSSDSPLH
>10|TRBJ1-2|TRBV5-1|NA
ASSHGERGYT
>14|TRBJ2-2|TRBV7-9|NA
ASSLTPLQQPGELF
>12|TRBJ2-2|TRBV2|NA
ASSGTGNTGELF
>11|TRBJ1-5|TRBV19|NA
ASRYRAAQPQH
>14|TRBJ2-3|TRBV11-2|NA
ASSLYGPGNADTQY
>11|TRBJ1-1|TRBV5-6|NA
ASSLIQGPEAF
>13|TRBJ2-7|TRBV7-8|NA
ASSSTGTSDYEQY
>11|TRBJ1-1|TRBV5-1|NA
ASSLTGNTEAF
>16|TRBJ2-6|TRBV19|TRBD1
ASSIDRAISSGANVLT